The 28 T cell receptor beta chains below come from one sample, sequenced in a study of cytomegalovirus exposure and HLA in healthy donors. Researchers ran the PCR with 60 Vbeta and 13 Jbeta primers. Some clones are missing from TCRdb's copy, which holds only in-frame ones; the method was immunoSEQ multiplex PCR. The sample carries fewer than 250,000 clones, around 86% recorded once. Sequenced: PBMCs. These receptors came from a woman aged 50 to 60 in good health and CMV-seropositive.

The V call is TRBV9, the J call TRBJ1-3, with D maybe TRBD1 (5 bases). The CDR3 runs 18 residues. The germline gives CDR1 SGDLS, CDR2 YYNGEE. V shed 2 bases and J shed 3 bases, with 21 bases lying between them. DNA of the CDR3: TGTGCCAGCAGCGTCGATCATACAACCGGGGGGGATGGAAACACCATATATTTT. It encodes CASSVDHTTGGDGNTIYF.

The J gene is TRBJ2-1, the V gene TRBV2; 7 bases line up with TRBD1. Trimming at V came to 7 bases and at J to 4 bases, leaving 4 bases not matched to a gene. Germline CDR1 reads SNHLY; CDR2 reads FYNNEI. There are 13 residues in the CDR3. DNA of the CDR3: TGTGCCAGCACCCGGGACAGTTACAATGAGCAGTTCTTC. Residues: CASTRDSYNEQFF.

This clone was seen more than once but under ten times. The chain couples TRBV2 to TRBJ1-6; 10 bases are a match to TRBD1. There are 16 residues in the CDR3. Germline V gives CDR1 SNHLY, CDR2 FYNNEI. The trim removed 4 bases at V and 9 bases at J, leaving 9 bases unmatched. CDR3 nucleotides: TGTGCCAGCAGTGCCCCGGGACAGGGGACAACTTCACCCCTCCACTTT. It translates to CASSAPGQGTTSPLHF.

The chain has TRBV19 and TRBJ1-2; a weak D match, TRBD1 (5 bases). Trimming stripped 0 bases from V and 8 bases from J, with 10 bases between. The CDR3 covers 13 residues. Germline CDR1 LNHDA, CDR2 SQIVND (reference sequence). In nucleotides, the CDR3 is TGTGCCAGTAGTATAGAGGCAGGGAACGGCTACACCTTC. Its protein is CASSIEAGNGYTF.

The CDR3: CASSRDRVYGYTF. The CDR3 nucleotides are TGCGCCAGCAGCCGGGACAGGGTGTATGGCTACACCTTC. This chain links TRBV5-1 with TRBJ1-2; 9 nucleotides match TRBD1. The ends lost 4 bases at V and 5 bases at J; junction bases unmatched: 3. CDR3 length: 13 residues. Germline V gives CDR1 SGHRS, CDR2 YFSETQ.

This clone was seen more than once but under ten times. The rearrangement links TRBV28 to TRBJ1-6; 7 positions agree with TRBD1. The CDR3 extends over 13 amino acids. The trim removed 6 bases at V and 8 bases at J, leaving 4 bases unmatched. Germline V gene sequence: CDR1 MDHEN, CDR2 SYDVKM. The DNA of the CDR3 is TGTGCCAGCAGGGGACAGATGGATTCACCCCTCCACTTT. Amino acid sequence: CASRGQMDSPLHF.

This clone was recorded only once. The chain links TRBV6-5 to TRBJ1-2; a weak D match, TRBD1 (5 bases). Germline CDR1 and CDR2: MNHEY and SVGAGI. The CDR3 has 15 amino acids. The germline V and J ends were trimmed by 2 bases and 3 bases, with 13 bases remaining between them. CDR3 in amino acids: CASSYGSSGDYGYTF. CDR3 DNA sequence: TGTGCCAGCAGTTACGGGAGCTCGGGGGACTATGGCTACACCTTC.

Of note for this clone: A read error may produce the germline difference seen at one junction end. This chain uses TRBV5-1 with TRBJ1-6; 7 bases match TRBD1. The CDR3 runs to 15 residues. From germline, CDR1 is SGHRS and CDR2 YFSETQ. The DNA of the CDR3 is TGCGCCGGCAGCCGACAGGGATCTTCGAATTCACCCCTCCACTTT. Translated, it gives CAGSRQGSSNSPLHF.

The chain links TRBV6-4 to TRBJ1-5; 7 bases align to TRBD1. The CDR3 sequence is 15 residues long. Germline CDR1 and CDR2: MRHNA and SNTAGT. The V and J ends lost 10 bases and 0 bases, in that order; junction bases with no gene match: 9. The CDR3 nucleotides read TGTGCCACCGGCCGGGACAGAAATAGCAATCAGCCCCAGCATTTT. Its translation: CATGRDRNSNQPQHF.

The chain employs TRBV6-6 and TRBJ2-7, with a weak D call TRBD1 (6 bases). Between the trimmed V and J ends, which lost 6 bases and 9 bases, there was a span of 24 bases. The CDR3 is made up of 15 amino acids. Per the germline V gene, CDR1 is MNHNY and CDR2 is SVGAGI (reference sequence). The CDR3 DNA reads TGTGCCAGCAGGAACAGGGCGGACGATCGTGGAGCGCAGTACTTC. Encoded protein: CASRNRADDRGAQYF.

V usage is TRBV7-9 and J usage is TRBJ2-1, with 13 bases identical to TRBD2. Germline assignment: CDR1 SEHNR and CDR2 FQNEAQ (reference sequence). The CDR3 length is 15 residues. The V gene end was trimmed by 5 bases and the J gene end by 7 bases; junction bases not matched to a gene: 5. In DNA form, the CDR3 reads TGTGCCAGCAGCCATACTAGCGGGGGGGTGAATGAGCAGTTCTTC. Its protein is CASSHTSGGVNEQFF.

This clone was seen only once. The chain links TRBV2 to TRBJ2-3; tentative D call: TRBD2 (6 bases). Trimming took off 6 bases at V and 2 bases at J, with 12 bases between the two ends. The CDR3 sequence is 14 residues long. The germline V gene encodes CDR1 SNHLY and CDR2 FYNNEI. The CDR3 loop reads CASRTGDYTDTQYF. CDR3 sequence (DNA): TGTGCCAGCAGAACGGGGGATTACACAGATACGCAGTATTTT.

V usage is TRBV2 and J usage is TRBJ2-5, with 8 bases lining up with TRBD2. Trimming removed 1 base from V and 4 bases from J; junction bases left unmatched: 5. Per germline, CDR1 SNHLY and CDR2 FYNNEI. The CDR3 has 15 residues. CDR3 amino acids: CASSEGAGGGETQYF. The CDR3 DNA sequence: TGTGCCAGCAGTGAAGGGGCGGGGGGAGGAGAGACCCAGTACTTC.

Concerning this clone itself: Other DNA sequences from this sample encode an identical CDR3 as well. The chain carries TRBV6-6 and TRBJ2-7; 7 positions agree with TRBD1. The CDR3 extends over 14 amino acids. Germline CDR1 and CDR2: MNHNY and SVGAGI (reference sequence). J lost 3 bases, V lost 6 bases, and 8 bases had no gene match. CDR3 loop: CASSPTGTVYEQYF. As DNA, the CDR3 is TGTGCCAGCAGCCCCACCGGGACAGTCTACGAGCAGTACTTC.

This chain uses TRBV9 with TRBJ1-3; D gene unclear. Trimming removed 4 bases from V and 4 bases from J, with 9 bases in between. CDR3 length: 13 amino acids. CDR1 and CDR2 (germline): SGDLS, YYNGEE. CDR3 loop: CASSPRVGNTIYF. As DNA, the CDR3 is TGTGCCAGCAGCCCGCGGGTCGGAAACACCATATATTTT.

The genes are TRBV10-3 and TRBJ1-3; D might be TRBD1 (6 bases). This CDR3 comprises 14 residues. With 6 bases removed from V and 4 bases from J, the gap between germline ends came to 13 bases. CDR1 and CDR2 (germline): ENHRY, SYGVKD. Here the CDR3 reads CAIRQGSVGNTIYF. In DNA form, the CDR3 reads TGTGCCATCAGACAGGGATCGGTAGGAAACACCATATATTTT.

J is TRBJ1-6 and V is TRBV7-9, with D perhaps TRBD1 (5 bases). This CDR3 has 17 residues. Germline loops: CDR1 SEHNR, CDR2 FQNEAQ (reference sequence). V lost 5 bases and J 0 bases, leaving 14 bases between the germline ends. DNA of the CDR3: TGTGCCAGCAGCCCGGCGACAGTGAGCTCCTATAATTCACCCCTCCACTTT. Its translation: CASSPATVSSYNSPLHF.

The chain carries TRBV5-1 and TRBJ2-5; 11 bases map to TRBD2. Germline values: CDR1 SGHRS, CDR2 YFSETQ. The CDR3 contains 16 residues. V was pared by 2 bases and J by 5 bases, with 8 bases of the junction left unmatched. CDR3 in DNA: TGCGCCAGCAGCTTCGGTAGCGGGGGGGCCCGGGAGACCCAGTACTTC. Encoded protein: CASSFGSGGARETQYF. Filled out from reference TRBV5-1 and TRBJ2-5, the complete variable domain reads KAGVTQTPRYLIKTRGQQVTLSCSPISGHRSVSWYQQTPGQGLQFLFEYFSETQRNKGNFPGRFSGRQFSNSRSEMNVSTLELGDSALYLCASSFGSGGARETQYFGPGTRLLVL.

The chain recombines TRBV9 with TRBJ2-2; TRBD2 aligns across 13 bases. V gave up 4 bases and J gave up 1 base; unmatched junction bases: 7. CDR1 is SGDLS, CDR2 YYNGEE, per germline. This CDR3 has 18 residues. Here the CDR3 DNA reads TGTGCCAGCAGCCCGCGGACTAGCGGGGGCCTGAACACCGGGGAGCTGTTTTTT. Its protein is CASSPRTSGGLNTGELFF.

This rearrangement joins TRBV5-5 to TRBJ2-3, with no clear D. The CDR3 has 14 amino acids. Looked up from germline, CDR1 is SGHKS and CDR2 is YYEKEE (reference sequence). The V gene lost 0 bases and the J gene lost 0 bases, with 5 bases spanning the gap. For the CDR3, the DNA is TGTGCCAGCAGCTTGGGAGATAGCACAGATACGCAGTATTTT. Translated: CASSLGDSTDTQYF.

The genes are TRBV20-1 and TRBJ2-3, with a tentative D call TRBD1 (6 bases). V lost 6 bases and J 5 bases, leaving 9 bases between the germline ends. From germline, CDR1 is DFQATT and CDR2 SNEGSKA (reference sequence). The length of the CDR3 is 11 residues. The CDR3: CSAEQGDTQYF. As DNA, the CDR3 is TGCAGTGCCGAACAGGGAGATACGCAGTATTTT.

A few counts support this clone. The chain employs TRBV7-3 and TRBJ1-3; tentative D call: TRBD1 (6 bases). CDR3 length equals 14 residues. V lost 5 bases to trimming and J lost 1 base, with 9 bases between them. Germline values: CDR1 SGHTA, CDR2 FQGTGA. CDR3 sequence: CASSQGYSGNTIYF. The CDR3 nucleotides are TGTGCCAGCAGCCAGGGGTATTCTGGAAACACCATATATTTT.

There are a few counts of this clone. CDR3 loop: CASSQDPITAANTEAFF. DNA for the CDR3: TGCGCCAGCAGCCAAGATCCGATCACGGCGGCGAACACTGAAGCTTTCTTT. V and J are TRBV4-1 and TRBJ1-1, with no clear D. Trimming removed 0 bases from V and 1 base from J, with 15 bases in between. Germline CDR1 and CDR2: MGHRA and YSYEKL. This CDR3 region has 17 residues.

The chain employs TRBV5-1 and TRBJ2-6; D is possibly TRBD2 (6 bases). Trimming took off 6 bases at V and 0 bases at J, with 13 bases between the two ends. The CDR3 length is 16 residues. Looked up from germline, CDR1 is SGHRS and CDR2 is YFSETQ. The CDR3, as DNA: TGCGCCAGCAAGGAGGGTGTCATCTCTGGGGCCAACGTCCTGACTTTC. This encodes CASKEGVISGANVLTF.

This chain connects TRBV5-1 to TRBJ2-1; 8 nucleotides align to TRBD2. The length of the CDR3 is 21 residues. The germline V gene encodes CDR1 SGHRS and CDR2 YFSETQ. V shed 0 bases and J 1 base; nucleotides not matched to a gene: 18. As DNA, the CDR3 is TGCGCCAGCAGCTTGGCCCACAGCGGGGGACGAGCCCCCCGATCCTACAATGAGCAGTTCTTC. This encodes CASSLAHSGGRAPRSYNEQFF.

The rearrangement joins TRBV29-1 to TRBJ2-7; D is ambiguous. Trimming shortened V by 7 bases and J by 1 base, and 14 bases separated the two germline ends. This CDR3 comprises 13 residues. CDR1 is SQVTM, CDR2 ANQGSEA, per germline. The CDR3, as DNA: TGCAGCGCTAGAAGCGACGGATCCTACGAGCAGTACTTC. It codes for CSARSDGSYEQYF.

The chain combines TRBV4-2 with TRBJ2-7, with 9 nucleotides matching TRBD1. Trimming removed 4 bases from V and 6 bases from J; junction bases left unmatched: 10. The germline V gene encodes CDR1 LGHNA and CDR2 YNFKEQ. The CDR3 contains 15 residues. This CDR3 reads CASSPSQGQGPEQYF. For the CDR3, the DNA is TGTGCCAGCAGCCCGAGCCAGGGACAGGGCCCCGAGCAGTACTTC.

This chain joins TRBV9 and TRBJ2-4, with D hard to call. Germline V lookup: CDR1 SGDLS, CDR2 YYNGEE. Trimming removed 2 bases at V and 8 bases at J, with 5 bases between. The CDR3 is made up of 11 amino acids. CDR3 amino acids: CASSVGDIQYF. The CDR3 nucleotides are TGTGCCAGCAGCGTCGGAGACATTCAGTACTTC.